This TCR beta chain originates from a study of T cell repertoires in cytomegalovirus infection. Study results and caveats: Dominant in the ex vivo response were TCR beta clonotypes restricted by HLA-C and specific for CMV.

The V end lost 5 bases, the J end lost 2 bases, and 6 bases lay between the germline ends. Per the germline V gene, CDR1 is SGHTA and CDR2 is FQGNSA. The CDR3 sequence is 12 residues long. This clonotype appeared many times. The antigen is not known. A single record per CDR3 protein comes from TCRdb applying MiXCR to the reads. The sample gives fewer than 200,000 distinct CDR3 sequences, approximately 9.6% of which show up once; about 4.6% is in the top ten. This receptor was obtained from a human donor in good health (CMV status not recorded). Some clones in this sample may be carry-over from other donors' samples. The chain recombines TRBV7-2 with TRBJ2-5, with no clear D. Sequenced: PBMCs. The DNA of the CDR3 is TGTGCCAGCAGCCGGAGACAAGAGACCCAGTACTTC. It is translated as CASSRRQETQYF.